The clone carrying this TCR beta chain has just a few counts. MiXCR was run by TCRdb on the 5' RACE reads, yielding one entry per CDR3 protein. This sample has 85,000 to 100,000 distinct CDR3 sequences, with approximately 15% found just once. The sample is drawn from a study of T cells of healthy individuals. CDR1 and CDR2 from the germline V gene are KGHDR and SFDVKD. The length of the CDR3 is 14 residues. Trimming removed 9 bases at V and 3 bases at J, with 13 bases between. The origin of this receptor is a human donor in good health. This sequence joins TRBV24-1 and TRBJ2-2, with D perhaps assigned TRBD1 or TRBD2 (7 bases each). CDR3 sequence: CATQTGRDTGELFF. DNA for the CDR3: TGTGCCACCCAGACAGGGAGGGACACCGGGGAGCTGTTTTTT.